One and the same sample provided the 19 T cell receptor beta chains below, sequenced in a study of blood T cell repertoires in COVID-19. The repertoire was sequenced with immunoSEQ multiplex PCR; TCRdb's copy has only in-frame clones and lacks some. The repertoire has 350,000 or so clones, more than 70% of them found once; the top ten carry 3% to 4.5%. Sequences were obtained from peripheral blood. Receptors were obtained from a woman in her sixties with COVID-19, enrolled during active disease.

The chain carries TRBV7-9 and TRBJ2-7; 9 nucleotides line up with TRBD2. CDR1 and CDR2 (germline): SEHNR, FQNEAQ (reference sequence). The CDR3 totals 15 residues. J gave up 2 bases and V 2 bases, and 4 bases lay outside the gene matches. Here the CDR3 reads CASSLTSGGTYEQYF. In nucleotides, the CDR3 is TGTGCCAGCAGCTTAACGAGCGGGGGGACCTACGAGCAGTACTTC. The whole variable domain, remainder taken from reference TRBV7-9 and TRBJ2-7, is DTGVSQNPRHKITKRGQNVTFRCDPISEHNRLYWYRQTLGQGPEFLTYFQNEAQLEKSRLLSDRFSAERPKGSFSTLEIQRTEQGDSAMYLCASSLTSGGTYEQYFGPGTRLTVT.

This rearrangement joins TRBV20-1 to TRBJ1-3, with 7 bases lining up with TRBD1. Germline V lookup: CDR1 DFQATT, CDR2 SNEGSKA (reference sequence). V trimming: 6 bases; J trimming: 4 bases; junction bases outside the gene matches: 12. This CDR3 is built from 15 residues. The CDR3, as DNA: TGCAGTGCCAGTCCTCGACAGGGTTGGGGAAACACCATATATTTT. This codes for CSASPRQGWGNTIYF.

This rearrangement joins TRBV6-6 to TRBJ2-1, with 9 bases fitting TRBD1. This CDR3 is built from 13 residues. CDR1 MNHNY and CDR2 SVGAGI come from the germline V gene (reference sequence). J lost 4 bases, V lost 8 bases, and 3 bases had no gene match. The CDR3 is CASRDRVYNEQFF. DNA for the CDR3: TGTGCCAGCCGGGACAGGGTTTACAATGAGCAGTTCTTC.

The sample holds a few counts of this clone. Distinct nucleotide sequences in the sample also encode this CDR3. The chain employs TRBV18 and TRBJ2-7, with 11 positions matching TRBD2. The germline gives CDR1 KGHSH, CDR2 LQKENI. There are 15 residues in the CDR3. The V and J ends lost 2 bases and 0 bases, in that order; junction bases with no gene match: 0. DNA for the CDR3: TGTGCCAGCTCACCAACTAGCGGGAGCTCCTACGAGCAGTACTTC. This encodes CASSPTSGSSYEQYF. The variable domain in full, with the rest retrieved from reference TRBV18 and TRBJ2-7, is NAGVMQNPRHLVRRRGQEARLRCSPMKGHSHVYWYRQLPEEGLKFMVYLQKENIIDESGMPKERFSAEFPKEGPSILRIQQVVRGDSAAYFCASSPTSGSSYEQYFGPGTRLTVT.

This clone turned up a few times. Within the sample, other DNA sequences also encode this same CDR3. The V call is TRBV27, the J call TRBJ1-1; no definite D call. Germline assignment: CDR1 MNHEY and CDR2 SMNVEV (reference sequence). The ends were cut back, 0 bases at V and 1 base at J, with 6 bases in the middle. The CDR3 is 14 amino acids. For the CDR3, the DNA is TGTGCCAGCAGTTTATCTGGGAGGAACACTGAAGCTTTCTTT. Amino acids: CASSLSGRNTEAFF.

The chain is built from TRBV3-1 (or the pseudogene TRBV3-2) and TRBJ2-3; tentatively, D is TRBD2 (5 bases). There are 15 residues in the CDR3. V was clipped by 6 bases and J by 2 bases, with 15 bases between them. CDR1 is LGHDT, CDR2 YNNKEL, per germline (reference sequence). CDR3 protein: CASSPGLWPTDTQYF. As DNA, the CDR3 is TGTGCCAGCAGTCCCGGACTGTGGCCCACAGATACGCAGTATTTT.

The chain carries TRBV28 and TRBJ2-7; D might be TRBD2 (5 bases). CDR1 is MDHEN and CDR2 is SYDVKM in the germline V gene. The CDR3 runs 16 residues. Trimming stripped 7 bases from V and 6 bases from J, with 25 bases between. For the CDR3, the DNA is TGTGCCAGCACCTTTGGAGTTGCTAGCCGTAACAGCGAGCAGTACTTC. Residues: CASTFGVASRNSEQYF.

The chain links TRBV6-5 to TRBJ1-3; D is unclear. Per germline, CDR1 MNHEY and CDR2 SVGAGI. The V and J ends lost 2 bases and 0 bases respectively, with 11 bases between them. This CDR3 has 16 amino acids. CDR3 DNA: TGTGCCAGCAGTTACGAGGTTCCCAGCTCTGGAAACACCATATATTTT. This codes for CASSYEVPSSGNTIYF.

The chain combines TRBV6-5 with TRBJ2-4, with D possibly matching TRBD1 (6 bases). The length of the CDR3 is 14 residues. Looked up from germline, CDR1 is MNHEY and CDR2 is SVGAGI. V gave up 7 bases and J gave up 4 bases, with 14 bases separating them. In nucleotides, the CDR3 is TGTGCCAGCAAGGGAACAGGACAGAAAAACATTCAGTACTTC. Protein sequence: CASKGTGQKNIQYF.

The chain links TRBV28 to TRBJ1-3, with D tentatively TRBD1 (5 bases). Trimming took off 7 bases at V and 4 bases at J, with 11 bases between the two ends. Per the germline V gene, CDR1 is MDHEN and CDR2 is SYDVKM. CDR3 length: 13 amino acids. CDR3 DNA: TGTGCCAGCATTGGGGGGTTGGGAAACACCATATATTTT. Its translation: CASIGGLGNTIYF. The whole variable domain, filled in from reference TRBV28 and TRBJ1-3, reads DVKVTQSSRYLVKRTGEKVFLECVQDMDHENMFWYRQDPGLGLRLIYFSYDVKMKEKGDIPEGYSVSREKKERFSLILESASTNQTSMYLCASIGGLGNTIYFGEGSWLTVV.

This clone has only one observation. The J gene is TRBJ1-2, the V gene TRBV2, with D hard to call. The germline CDR1 and CDR2 sequences are SNHLY and FYNNEI. The CDR3 spans 14 residues. Between the trimmed V and J ends, which lost 8 bases and 1 base, there was a span of 14 bases. As DNA, the CDR3 is TGTGCCAGCCTCTTGGGCAGAAATAACTATGGCTACACCTTC. Translated, it gives CASLLGRNNYGYTF.

The rearrangement joins TRBV27 to TRBJ1-2; D possibly corresponds to TRBD1 (6 bases). The CDR3 runs 13 residues. CDR1 is MNHEY, CDR2 SMNVEV, per germline (reference sequence). V was trimmed by 8 bases and J by 0 bases, leaving 10 bases between them. DNA for the CDR3: TGTGCCAGCCCCGGACAGACTAACTATGGCTACACCTTC. Translation: CASPGQTNYGYTF.

This rearrangement joins TRBV5-1 to TRBJ2-3, with 7 bases fitting TRBD1. CDR1 is SGHRS and CDR2 is YFSETQ in the germline V gene. This CDR3 is built from 16 residues. The junction had 6 bases not matched to a gene; V was cut back by 0 bases and J by 2 bases. The CDR3 DNA sequence: TGCGCCAGCAGCTTGGCCAGGGGGATGAACACAGATACGCAGTATTTT. Residues: CASSLARGMNTDTQYF.

This clone appeared a few times. CDR3 amino acids: CASRYRGRGYGYTF. DNA of the CDR3: TGTGCCAGCAGATACAGGGGGCGCGGCTATGGCTACACCTTC. The chain recombines TRBV28 with TRBJ1-2; 9 nucleotides match TRBD1. With V trimmed by 6 bases and J by 4 bases, 6 bases remained unmatched. CDR3 length: 14 residues. Looked up from germline, CDR1 is MDHEN and CDR2 is SYDVKM.

The V and J genes are TRBV5-1 and TRBJ2-2; tentatively, D is TRBD2 (6 bases). Trimming took off 6 bases at V and 2 bases at J, with 14 bases between the two ends. The germline V gene encodes CDR1 SGHRS and CDR2 YFSETQ. There are 15 residues in the CDR3. CDR3 loop: CASNRGGPNTGELFF. The CDR3 coding sequence is TGCGCCAGCAATCGTGGAGGGCCCAACACCGGGGAGCTGTTTTTT.

The gene calls are TRBV14 and TRBJ1-1; 8 bases fit TRBD1. The CDR3 contains 19 residues. Unmatched junction bases numbered 12, after V lost 0 bases and J lost 0 bases. CDR1 and CDR2 from the germline V gene are SGHDN and FVKESK. The CDR3 loop is CASSQEGQASHLLNTEAFF. In DNA, the CDR3 is TGTGCCAGCAGCCAAGAGGGACAGGCGAGTCACCTACTGAACACTGAAGCTTTCTTT.

This clone came up a few times. V gene TRBV5-1 combines with J gene TRBJ1-1, with D unclear. The germline V gene encodes CDR1 SGHRS and CDR2 YFSETQ. Trimming removed 0 bases from V and 10 bases from J, with 10 bases in between. This CDR3 contains 12 residues. In nucleotides, the CDR3 is TGCGCCAGCAGCTTGGAGCGGGGTTTAGCTTTCTTT. As protein: CASSLERGLAFF.

V and J are TRBV28 and TRBJ1-2; TRBD1 matches 8 bases. This CDR3 has 15 amino acids. Germline-derived CDR1 and CDR2 are MDHEN and SYDVKM. With V trimmed by 5 bases and J by 1 base, 6 bases remained unmatched. CDR3 loop: CASSARTGLNYGYTF. The CDR3 DNA reads TGTGCCAGCAGTGCTCGGACAGGGCTTAACTATGGCTACACCTTC.

V is TRBV27 and J is TRBJ1-2; 9 nucleotides match TRBD1. Germline CDR1 and CDR2: MNHEY and SMNVEV (reference sequence). The CDR3 is made up of 14 amino acids. V gave up 5 bases and J gave up 7 bases; unmatched junction bases: 8. The CDR3 DNA is TGTGCCAGCAGTCCTGGACAGGGGCGGGGTGGCTACACCTTC. As protein: CASSPGQGRGGYTF.